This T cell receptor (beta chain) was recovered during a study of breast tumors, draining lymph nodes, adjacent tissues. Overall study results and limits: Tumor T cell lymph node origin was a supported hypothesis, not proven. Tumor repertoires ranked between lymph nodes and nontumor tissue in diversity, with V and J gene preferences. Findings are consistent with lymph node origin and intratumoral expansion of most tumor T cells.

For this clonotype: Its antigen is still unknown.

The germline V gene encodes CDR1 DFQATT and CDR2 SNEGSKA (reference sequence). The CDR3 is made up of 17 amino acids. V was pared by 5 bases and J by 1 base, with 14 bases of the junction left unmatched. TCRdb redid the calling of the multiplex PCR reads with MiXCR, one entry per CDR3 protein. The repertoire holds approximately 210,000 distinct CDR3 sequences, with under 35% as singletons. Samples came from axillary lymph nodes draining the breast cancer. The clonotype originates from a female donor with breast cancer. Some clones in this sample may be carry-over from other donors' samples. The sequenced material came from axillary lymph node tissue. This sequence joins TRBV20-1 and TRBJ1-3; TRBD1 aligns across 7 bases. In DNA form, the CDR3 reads TGCAGTGCTCGCCCATGGGGGGAGGGGGCTTCTGGAAACACCATATATTTT. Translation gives CSARPWGEGASGNTIYF.